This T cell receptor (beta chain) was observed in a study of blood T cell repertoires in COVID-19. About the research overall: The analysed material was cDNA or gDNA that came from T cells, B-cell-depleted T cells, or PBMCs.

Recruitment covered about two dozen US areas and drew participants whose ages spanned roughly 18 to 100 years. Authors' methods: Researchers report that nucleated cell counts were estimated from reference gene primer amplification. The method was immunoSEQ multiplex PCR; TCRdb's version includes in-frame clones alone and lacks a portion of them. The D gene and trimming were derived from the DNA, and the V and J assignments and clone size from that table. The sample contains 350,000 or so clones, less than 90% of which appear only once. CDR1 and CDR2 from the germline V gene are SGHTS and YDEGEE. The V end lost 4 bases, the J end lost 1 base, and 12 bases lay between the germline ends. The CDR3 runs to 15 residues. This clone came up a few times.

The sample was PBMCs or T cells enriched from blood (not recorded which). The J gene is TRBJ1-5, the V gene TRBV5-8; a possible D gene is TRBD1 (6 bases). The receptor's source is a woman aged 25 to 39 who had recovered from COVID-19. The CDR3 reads CASSRGQSSNQPQHF. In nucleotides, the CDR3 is TGTGCCAGCAGCCGTGGACAGAGCAGCAATCAGCCCCAGCATTTT. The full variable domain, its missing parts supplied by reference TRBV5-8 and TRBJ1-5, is EAGVTQSPTHLIKTRGQQATLRCSPISGHTSVYWYQQALGLGLQFLLWYDEGEERNRGNFPPRFSGRQFPNYSSELNVNALELEDSALYLCASSRGQSSNQPQHFGDGTRLSIL.